This T cell receptor (beta chain) was obtained from a study of T-cell memory formation after mild COVID-19. On the study more broadly: Largely donor-specific TCR clusters were found. Study conclusions and caveats: Within pre-infection memory, some responding clones were found, suggesting cross-reactive memory joined.

TCRdb reprocessed the 5' RACE reads with MiXCR, giving one entry per CDR3 protein. Of hundreds of thousands of distinct CDR3 sequences in the sample, 15% to 20% were seen once. On this clonotype itself: As yet, its antigen is unknown.

J was trimmed by 3 bases and V by 3 bases; bases with no gene match: 3. Germline-derived CDR1 and CDR2 are MNHNS and SASEGT. The CDR3 runs to 14 residues. The genes are TRBV6-1 and TRBJ1-1, with 8 bases identical to TRBD1. Specimen: PBMCs or a T cell subset sorted from them (not recorded which). The receptor comes from a man aged 18 to 35 who had mild COVID-19 (a few samples of this study predate the infection). Cell type and time point are not known. The CDR3 sequence: CASSDSGGDTEAFF. In DNA, the CDR3 is TGTGCCAGCAGTGACTCAGGGGGCGACACTGAAGCTTTCTTT.